Listed below are T cell receptor beta chains from one sample, sequenced in a study of identical twins. TCRdb fed the 5' RACE reads into MiXCR, producing one record per CDR3 protein. The data contain about 730,000 distinct CDR3 sequences, 21% of them seen just once; the ten biggest clones take up roughly 4%. The same data also went into a second study, on T cells expressing NK-cell markers.

Sequencing input: PBMCs. The receptors come from a woman aged 18 to 35 in good health. Each CDR3 is given with its conserved first and last residue. Each record gives: J gene, D gene, clone size, V gene, CDR3 DNA, CDR3 protein. A D gene is named only where the DNA matches it firmly. A row's size may be missing; if present it is once, few, many or a size class.

j_call: TRBJ2-7
d_call: TRBD2
clone_size: NA
v_call: TRBV29-1
cdr3_nt: TGCAGCGTTGAAGGTCGGGACGGTGGGAGGGACGAGCAGTACTTC
cdr3_aa: CSVEGRDGGRDEQYF

j_call: TRBJ2-1
d_call: TRBD2
clone_size: NA
v_call: TRBV20-1
cdr3_nt: TGCAGTGCTACCCCTAGCGGGAGGGCCTACAATGAGCAGTTCTTC
cdr3_aa: CSATPSGRAYNEQFF

j_call: TRBJ2-5
d_call: NA
clone_size: many
v_call: TRBV20-1
cdr3_nt: TGCAGTGCCAGGGTCCGAAATGCGCAGACCCAGTACTTC
cdr3_aa: CSARVRNAQTQYF

j_call: TRBJ2-7
d_call: TRBD1
clone_size: many
v_call: TRBV25-1
cdr3_nt: TGTGCCAGCAGTGTTCCCGGGACAGCATTCTACGAGCAGTACTTC
cdr3_aa: CASSVPGTAFYEQYF

j_call: TRBJ1-6
d_call: TRBD1
clone_size: few
v_call: TRBV5-6
cdr3_nt: TGTGCCAGCAGCCCTGACAGGGATAATTCACCCCTCCACTTT
cdr3_aa: CASSPDRDNSPLHF

j_call: TRBJ2-5
d_call: NA
clone_size: many
v_call: TRBV28
cdr3_nt: TGTGCCAGCAGCCTAGGGGGGGGCTGGGAGACCCAGTACTTC
cdr3_aa: CASSLGGGWETQYF

j_call: TRBJ2-1
d_call: NA
clone_size: NA
v_call: TRBV12-3/TRBV12-4
cdr3_nt: TGTGCCAGCAGTTTTTCACAAATGGAGCAGTTCTTC
cdr3_aa: CASSFSQMEQFF

j_call: TRBJ2-7
d_call: NA
clone_size: many
v_call: TRBV12-3/TRBV12-4
cdr3_nt: TGTGCCAGCAGTCCCCACCATTCCCGCTACGAGCAGTACTTC
cdr3_aa: CASSPHHSRYEQYF

j_call: TRBJ2-1
d_call: NA
clone_size: NA
v_call: TRBV9
cdr3_nt: TGTGCCAGCAGCGTAGGGGTGTTGAGCTCCTACAATGAGCAGTTCTTC
cdr3_aa: CASSVGVLSSYNEQFF

j_call: TRBJ2-3
d_call: TRBD1
clone_size: NA
v_call: TRBV25-1
cdr3_nt: TGTGCCAGCAGTGAAGGGACAGTAAGCACAGATACGCAGTATTTT
cdr3_aa: CASSEGTVSTDTQYF

j_call: TRBJ1-1
d_call: NA
clone_size: NA
v_call: TRBV12-3/TRBV12-4
cdr3_nt: TGTGCCAGCAGTTCCCGAGGAGGGGACACTGAAGCTTTCTTT
cdr3_aa: CASSSRGGDTEAFF

j_call: TRBJ2-5
d_call: NA
clone_size: NA
v_call: TRBV20-1
cdr3_nt: TGCAGTGCTTATTACAGTCAAGAGACCCAGTACTTC
cdr3_aa: CSAYYSQETQYF

j_call: TRBJ2-7
d_call: NA
clone_size: NA
v_call: TRBV7-2
cdr3_nt: TGTGCCAGCAGCTTACAGCAATCCTCCTACGAGCAGTACTTC
cdr3_aa: CASSLQQSSYEQYF

j_call: TRBJ2-7
d_call: NA
clone_size: NA
v_call: TRBV7-2
cdr3_nt: TGTGCCAGCAGCCCCAGGGGGGACATCTCCTACGAGCAGTACTTC
cdr3_aa: CASSPRGDISYEQYF

j_call: TRBJ2-3
d_call: NA
clone_size: NA
v_call: TRBV2
cdr3_nt: TGTGCCAGCGACTACTCGGATGGAATTCCAGATACGCAGTATTTT
cdr3_aa: CASDYSDGIPDTQYF

j_call: TRBJ2-2
d_call: TRBD2
clone_size: NA
v_call: TRBV27
cdr3_nt: TGTGCCAGCAGCTTTACGCGGGGGGCCGGGGAGCTGTTTTTT
cdr3_aa: CASSFTRGAGELFF

j_call: TRBJ2-4
d_call: NA
clone_size: NA
v_call: TRBV9
cdr3_nt: TGTGCCAGCAGCCCGGACGGATTAGCCAAAAACATTCAGTACTTC
cdr3_aa: CASSPDGLAKNIQYF

j_call: TRBJ2-4
d_call: NA
clone_size: few
v_call: TRBV29-1
cdr3_nt: TGCAGCGTTACGTGGGGTAGCATTCAGTACTTC
cdr3_aa: CSVTWGSIQYF

j_call: TRBJ2-1
d_call: TRBD2
clone_size: NA
v_call: TRBV20-1
cdr3_nt: TGCAGTGCTAGAGACACTAGCGGGAGTAATGAGCAGTTCTTC
cdr3_aa: CSARDTSGSNEQFF

j_call: TRBJ2-1
d_call: TRBD2
clone_size: few
v_call: TRBV5-1
cdr3_nt: TGCGCCAGCGGTCTAGCGGGAACTGAGCAGTTCTTC
cdr3_aa: CASGLAGTEQFF

j_call: TRBJ2-1
d_call: TRBD1
clone_size: NA
v_call: TRBV5-6
cdr3_nt: TGTGCCAGCAGCTTGGTGGGACAGGGGTACAATGAGCAGTTCTTC
cdr3_aa: CASSLVGQGYNEQFF

j_call: TRBJ1-5
d_call: TRBD1
clone_size: NA
v_call: TRBV24-1
cdr3_nt: TGTGCCACCAGTGATTTGAAGGGGGCGCGGAGTCAGCCCCAGCATTTT
cdr3_aa: CATSDLKGARSQPQHF

j_call: TRBJ2-5
d_call: NA
clone_size: few
v_call: TRBV12-3/TRBV12-4
cdr3_nt: TGTGCCAGCAGCGTGCTGTACCAAGAGACCCAGTACTTC
cdr3_aa: CASSVLYQETQYF

j_call: TRBJ2-2
d_call: NA
clone_size: NA
v_call: TRBV20-1
cdr3_nt: TGCAGTGCTCGGAGACAGGTGGCCGGGGAGCTGTTTTTT
cdr3_aa: CSARRQVAGELFF

j_call: TRBJ2-3
d_call: NA
clone_size: few
v_call: TRBV4-3
cdr3_nt: TGCGCCAGCAGCCATCTCAGGGGCGGGGGAGATACGCAGTATTTT
cdr3_aa: CASSHLRGGGDTQYF

j_call: TRBJ1-2
d_call: TRBD1
clone_size: NA
v_call: TRBV5-6
cdr3_nt: TGTGCCAGCAGCTCCGACAGGGGACGTGGCTACACCTTC
cdr3_aa: CASSSDRGRGYTF

j_call: TRBJ2-7
d_call: NA
clone_size: few
v_call: TRBV4-3
cdr3_nt: TGCGCCAGCAGCCCCCAACTCCGGAGCGAGCAGTACTTC
cdr3_aa: CASSPQLRSEQYF

j_call: TRBJ2-6
d_call: TRBD1
clone_size: many
v_call: TRBV5-6
cdr3_nt: TGTGCCAGCAGCTCACAAGTTGGACAGGGAACTCCTGGGGCCAACGTCCTGACTTTC
cdr3_aa: CASSSQVGQGTPGANVLTF

j_call: TRBJ2-3
d_call: NA
clone_size: NA
v_call: TRBV7-2
cdr3_nt: TGTGCCAGCAGCTTAGCGGGGGCCTCTTTGGATACGCAGTATTTT
cdr3_aa: CASSLAGASLDTQYF

j_call: TRBJ2-4
d_call: NA
clone_size: few
v_call: TRBV12-3/TRBV12-4
cdr3_nt: TGTGCCAGCAGTTTAGCGAGGCCTTTAGGCAAAAACATTCAGTACTTC
cdr3_aa: CASSLARPLGKNIQYF

j_call: TRBJ2-7
d_call: TRBD1
clone_size: NA
v_call: TRBV5-1
cdr3_nt: TGCGCCAGCGCCGGGACAGTGGTTTCCTACGAGCAGTACTTC
cdr3_aa: CASAGTVVSYEQYF

j_call: TRBJ1-2
d_call: NA
clone_size: NA
v_call: TRBV20-1
cdr3_nt: TGCAGTGCACCGACGACAGCGTTTCAAGGCTACACCTTC
cdr3_aa: CSAPTTAFQGYTF

j_call: TRBJ2-1
d_call: NA
clone_size: many
v_call: TRBV20-1
cdr3_nt: TGCAGTGCTAGAGTGCCTACCCCTACTTACAATGAGCAGTTCTTC
cdr3_aa: CSARVPTPTYNEQFF

j_call: TRBJ1-2
d_call: NA
clone_size: few
v_call: TRBV29-1
cdr3_nt: TGCAGCGTTGATGAGGGAATCGGCAACTATGGCTACACCTTC
cdr3_aa: CSVDEGIGNYGYTF

j_call: TRBJ2-2
d_call: NA
clone_size: NA
v_call: TRBV7-8
cdr3_nt: TGTGCCAGCAGCGCGATGACCCAGAACACCGGGGAGCTGTTTTTT
cdr3_aa: CASSAMTQNTGELFF

j_call: TRBJ2-3
d_call: NA
clone_size: NA
v_call: TRBV12-3/TRBV12-4
cdr3_nt: TGTGCCAGCACCTTGCTGGGCGGGGCAGATACGCAGTATTTT
cdr3_aa: CASTLLGGADTQYF

j_call: TRBJ2-7
d_call: NA
clone_size: many
v_call: TRBV7-2
cdr3_nt: TGTGCCAGCAGCTTTTACGGACAGCCGAGCTCCTACGAGCAGTACTTC
cdr3_aa: CASSFYGQPSSYEQYF

j_call: TRBJ2-7
d_call: TRBD2
clone_size: NA
v_call: TRBV6-2/TRBV6-3
cdr3_nt: TGTGCCAGCAACCCAAGACTAGCGAGCTCCTACGAGCAGTACTTC
cdr3_aa: CASNPRLASSYEQYF

j_call: TRBJ2-5
d_call: NA
clone_size: NA
v_call: TRBV7-2
cdr3_nt: TGTGCCAGCAGCACAATACAAGAGACCCAGTACTTC
cdr3_aa: CASSTIQETQYF

j_call: TRBJ2-3
d_call: TRBD1
clone_size: few
v_call: TRBV12-3/TRBV12-4
cdr3_nt: TGTGCCAGCAGTCCGGGACAGGGGAAGGTCACAGATACGCAGTATTTT
cdr3_aa: CASSPGQGKVTDTQYF